This T cell receptor beta chain was sequenced for a study of blood T cell repertoires in COVID-19 (dated by TCRdb to about 2020). Some background on the complete study: Collaborator samples came from the United States, Italy and Spain and covered acute and convalescent phases of COVID-19. The prospective study material was composed of cDNA or gDNA derived from T cells, B-cell-depleted T cells, or PBMCs. The dataset comprised deeply sampled blood TCRbeta repertoires from subjects exposed to, actively infected with, or recovered from COVID-19. The repertoires were released in a freely available public database intended as a resource for research on the immune response to SARS-CoV-2. The samples were drawn from the first 160 participants of the ongoing ImmuneRACE study and from roughly 1,300 subjects provided by 6 global collaborators. A de-identified subject ID, COVID-19 status, age in years and sex were almost always included in the sample metadata. Where available, HLA class I and class II types were obtained from metadata supplied by the sample provider rather than from assay-based typing. Broader findings and caveats from the paper: The quantity of clinical and demographic metadata differed by source and by participant and was supplied without curation.

One collaborating source in Seattle enrolled patients during active infection and followed them longitudinally through the course of disease. Each collaborating institution followed its own protocols to collect whole blood in K2EDTA tubes. For TCRbeta analysis, collaborators shipped samples in one of three forms: frozen whole blood, isolated PBMCs, or DNA extracted from either of those sample types. This clone was seen at least ten times. Its antigen remains unidentified. Per-base quality was not reported, and no clone a single base away is much larger than it. In the germline V gene, CDR1 corresponds to SGHRS and CDR2 to YFSETQ. The germline V and J ends show losses of 0 bases and 7 bases respectively, and no gene match explains 11 bases of the junction. Counted from cysteine to phenylalanine, this CDR3 has 16 amino acids. The kept DNA is CDR3 alone, 48 bases in frame from the first base. TCRbeta CDR3 regions were amplified from genomic DNA using the immunoSEQ Assay, a bias-controlled multiplex PCR. The paper's data handling went like this. The number of nucleated cells in each sample was estimated by amplification of reference gene primers within the assay. To quantify the absolute abundance of each unique TCRbeta CDR3 rearrangement, sequence reads were collapsed and filtered. For each sample, productive Simpson clonality was calculated by taking the square root of Simpson's diversity index across productive rearrangements. This immuneACCESS table, as held by TCRdb, lists in-frame sequences with V and J called but not all clones. Of the missing ones, under half trace to an unresolved V gene in checked studies; the others have no known cause. The DNA gave D and trimming, while V, J and clone size come from that table. The sample table lists roughly 380,000 clones, approximately 89% of them with a count of one. The ten top clones hold about 1.6% of the sample.

Sequencing input: peripheral blood. The V and J segments used are TRBV5-1 and TRBJ1-2; TRBD1 matches 8 bases in the middle. This receptor was taken from a middle-aged woman with COVID-19, enrolled during active disease. The CDR3 amino acid sequence is: CASSLGGTGPVAGYTF. In nucleotide form, the sequence is TGCGCCAGCAGCTTGGGTGGGACAGGTCCGGTCGCTGGCTACACCTTC.